This TCR beta chain originates from a study of blood T cell repertoires in COVID-19. The ends were cut back, 3 bases at V and 3 bases at J, with 7 bases in the middle. Germline loops: CDR1 SGHTA, CDR2 FQGNSA. The CDR3 loop spans 13 amino acids. In the study's own analysis: Amplification with reference gene primers provided the estimates of nucleated cell counts. Sequencing used immunoSEQ multiplex PCR; TCRdb keeps in-frame clones, though not all of them. The V and J calls and clone size come from that table; D and trimming were worked out from the DNA. The data show over 95,000 clones, with about four fifths seen just once and about 10% held by the top ten.

The sequence derives from a human donor in a cohort sampled during active COVID-19. V gene TRBV7-2 combines with J gene TRBJ2-3; D remains ambiguous. Sequencing input: peripheral blood. The DNA for the CDR3 is TGTGCCAGCAGCTTCTACGCAACAGATACGCAGTATTTT. This encodes CASSFYATDTQYF.